The sequence of this T cell receptor beta chain was determined in a study of OX40 agonist ivuxolimab in advanced cancers. Study as a whole: Those treated in dose escalation had hepatocellular carcinoma, melanoma, renal cell cancer or head and neck cancer.

The V and J ends lost 2 bases and 2 bases respectively, with 4 bases between them. Germline loops: CDR1 SNHLY, CDR2 FYNNEI. The CDR3 has 12 residues. Autoimmune disease history or systemic immunosuppression excluded patients. Clones were sequenced by immunoSEQ multiplex PCR, and TCRdb holds only the in-frame ones, with some missing. In the table there are tens of thousands of clones, roughly 90% of which are singletons. Source: CD4+ or CD8+ T cells sorted from blood, taken in a trial of the OX40 agonist ivuxolimab. The receptor's source is an adult with an advanced solid tumor such as melanoma, head and neck, liver or kidney cancer. V gene TRBV2 combines with J gene TRBJ2-7; unclear D gene. For the CDR3, the DNA is TGTGCCAGCAGTGAATTGCCCTACGAGCAGTACTTC. It specifies CASSELPYEQYF.